This T cell receptor beta chain was sequenced in a study of brain T cells in children with intractable seizures. This clone was detected only once. Per germline, CDR1 SGHKS and CDR2 YYEKEE (reference sequence). V lost 0 bases, J lost 0 bases, and 10 bases lay in between. There are 15 residues in the CDR3. Using immunoSEQ multiplex PCR, the repertoire was profiled, and TCRdb retains in-frame clones only, with some absent. The repertoire holds 95,000 to 120,000 clones, 85% to 95% seen once, with about 3.8% in the top ten. The receptor comes from a boy under three years old with hemimegalencephaly and intractable seizures. The V gene is TRBV5-5, the J gene TRBJ2-7, with D hard to call. The sequencing used peripheral blood, collected at surgery. CDR3 coding DNA: TGTGCCAGCAGCTTGGTCCAGCCGAGCTCCTACGAGCAGTACTTC. Encoded protein: CASSLVQPSSYEQYF.